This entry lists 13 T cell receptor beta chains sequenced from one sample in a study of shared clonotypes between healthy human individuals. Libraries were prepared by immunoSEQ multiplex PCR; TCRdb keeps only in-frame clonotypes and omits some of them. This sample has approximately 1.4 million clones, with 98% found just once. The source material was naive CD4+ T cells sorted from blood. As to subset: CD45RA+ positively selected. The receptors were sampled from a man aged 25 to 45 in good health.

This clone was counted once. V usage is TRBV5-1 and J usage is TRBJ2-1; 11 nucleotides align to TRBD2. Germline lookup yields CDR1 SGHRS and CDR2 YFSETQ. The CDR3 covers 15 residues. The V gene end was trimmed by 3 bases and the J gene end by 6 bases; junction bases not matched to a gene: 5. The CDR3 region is CASSSGLAAGNEQFF. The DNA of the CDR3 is TGCGCCAGCAGCTCGGGACTAGCGGCGGGCAATGAGCAGTTCTTC.

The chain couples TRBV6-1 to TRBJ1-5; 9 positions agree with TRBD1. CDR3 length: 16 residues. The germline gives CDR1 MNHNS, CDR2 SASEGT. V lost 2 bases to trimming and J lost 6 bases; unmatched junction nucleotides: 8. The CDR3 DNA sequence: TGTGCCAGCAGTGAAAGCCTACAGGGGGCATTTCAGCCCCAGCATTTT. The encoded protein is CASSESLQGAFQPQHF.

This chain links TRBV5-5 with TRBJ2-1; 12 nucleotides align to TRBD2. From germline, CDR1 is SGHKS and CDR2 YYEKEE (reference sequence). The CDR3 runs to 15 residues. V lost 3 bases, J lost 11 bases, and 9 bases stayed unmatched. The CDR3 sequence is CASSWKLAGGPQQFF. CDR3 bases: TGTGCCAGCAGCTGGAAACTAGCGGGAGGTCCGCAGCAGTTCTTC.

CDR3 nucleotides: TGTGCCAGTAGTCCAGGGACATGGGGTGAAGCTTTCTTT. It yields the protein CASSPGTWGEAFF. The chain combines TRBV19 with TRBJ1-1, with D perhaps TRBD1 (6 bases). V lost 5 bases and J 7 bases, leaving 14 bases between the germline ends. This CDR3 comprises 13 residues. The germline gives CDR1 LNHDA, CDR2 SQIVND (reference sequence).

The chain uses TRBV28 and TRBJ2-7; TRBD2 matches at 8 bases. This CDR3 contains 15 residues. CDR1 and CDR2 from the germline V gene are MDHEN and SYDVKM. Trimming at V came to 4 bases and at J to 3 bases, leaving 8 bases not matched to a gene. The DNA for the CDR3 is TGTGCCAGCAGTTCCATACTAGCGGACCGCTACGAGCAGTACTTC. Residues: CASSSILADRYEQYF.

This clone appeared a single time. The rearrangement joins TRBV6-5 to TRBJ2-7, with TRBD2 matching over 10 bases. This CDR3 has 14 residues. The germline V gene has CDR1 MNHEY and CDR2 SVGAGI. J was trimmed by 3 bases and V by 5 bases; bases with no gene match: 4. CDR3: CASSPASGSYEQYF. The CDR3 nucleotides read TGTGCCAGCAGTCCTGCTAGCGGGAGCTACGAGCAGTACTTC.

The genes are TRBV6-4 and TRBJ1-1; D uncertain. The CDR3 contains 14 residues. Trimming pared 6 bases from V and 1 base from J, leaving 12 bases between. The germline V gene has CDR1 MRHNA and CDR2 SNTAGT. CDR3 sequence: CASRLRESNTEAFF. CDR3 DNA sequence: TGTGCCAGCAGACTGAGGGAGTCGAACACTGAAGCTTTCTTT.

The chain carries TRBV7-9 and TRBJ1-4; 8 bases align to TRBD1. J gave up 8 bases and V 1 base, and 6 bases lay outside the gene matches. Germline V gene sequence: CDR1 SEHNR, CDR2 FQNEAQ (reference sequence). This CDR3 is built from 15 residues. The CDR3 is CASSLGDRGGEKLFF. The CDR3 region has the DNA TGTGCCAGCAGCTTAGGCGACAGGGGAGGGGAAAAACTGTTTTTT.

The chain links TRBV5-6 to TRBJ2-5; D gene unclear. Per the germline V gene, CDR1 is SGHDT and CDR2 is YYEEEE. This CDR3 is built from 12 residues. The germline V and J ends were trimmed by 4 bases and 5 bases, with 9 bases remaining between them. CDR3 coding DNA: TGTGCCAGCAGCCTTGCACGGGAGACCCAGTACTTC. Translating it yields CASSLARETQYF.

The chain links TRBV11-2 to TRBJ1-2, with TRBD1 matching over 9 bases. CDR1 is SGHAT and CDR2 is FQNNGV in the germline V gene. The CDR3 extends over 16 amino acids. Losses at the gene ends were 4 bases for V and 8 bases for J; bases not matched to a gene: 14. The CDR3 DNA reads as TGTGCCAGCAGCTCTAGCCCAAATACAGGGGGCAGCGGCTACACCTTC. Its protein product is CASSSSPNTGGSGYTF.

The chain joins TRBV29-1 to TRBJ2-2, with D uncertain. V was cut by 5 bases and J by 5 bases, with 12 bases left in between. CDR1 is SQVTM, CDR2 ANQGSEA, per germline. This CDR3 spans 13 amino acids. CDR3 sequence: CSVIRLLTGELFF. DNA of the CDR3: TGCAGCGTTATTAGGCTCTTGACCGGGGAGCTGTTTTTT.

CDR3 residues: CASSTSGGHSYEQYF. DNA for the CDR3: TGTGCCAGTAGCACCTCAGGTGGCCACTCCTACGAGCAGTACTTC. J is TRBJ2-7 and V is TRBV19; D unclear. V dropped 6 bases and J dropped 0 bases, with 15 bases sitting between them. The germline V gene encodes CDR1 LNHDA and CDR2 SQIVND (reference sequence). The CDR3 is made up of 15 amino acids.

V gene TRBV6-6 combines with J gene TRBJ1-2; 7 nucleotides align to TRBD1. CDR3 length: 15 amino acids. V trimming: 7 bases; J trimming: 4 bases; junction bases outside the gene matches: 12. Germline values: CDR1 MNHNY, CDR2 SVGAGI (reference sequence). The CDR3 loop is CASTQARGRGYGYTF. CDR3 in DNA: TGTGCCAGCACCCAGGCTAGGGGGCGCGGCTATGGCTACACCTTC.